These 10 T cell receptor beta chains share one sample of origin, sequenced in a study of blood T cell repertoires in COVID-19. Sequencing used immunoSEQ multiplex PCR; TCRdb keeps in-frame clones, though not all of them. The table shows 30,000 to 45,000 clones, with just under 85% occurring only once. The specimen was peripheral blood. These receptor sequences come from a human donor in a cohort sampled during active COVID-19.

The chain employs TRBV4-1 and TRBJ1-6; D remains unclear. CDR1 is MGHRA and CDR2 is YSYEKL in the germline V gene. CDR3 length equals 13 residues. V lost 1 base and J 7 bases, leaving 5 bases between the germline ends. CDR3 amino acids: CASSQVPNSPLHF. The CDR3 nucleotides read TGCGCCAGCAGCCAAGTCCCGAATTCACCCCTCCACTTT.

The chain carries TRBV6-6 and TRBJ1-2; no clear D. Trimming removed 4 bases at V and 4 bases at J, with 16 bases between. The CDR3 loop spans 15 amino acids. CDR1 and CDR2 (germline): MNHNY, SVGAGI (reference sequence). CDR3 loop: CASSFSAGMSYGYTF. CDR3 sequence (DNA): TGTGCCAGCAGTTTCAGCGCGGGTATGAGCTATGGCTACACCTTC.

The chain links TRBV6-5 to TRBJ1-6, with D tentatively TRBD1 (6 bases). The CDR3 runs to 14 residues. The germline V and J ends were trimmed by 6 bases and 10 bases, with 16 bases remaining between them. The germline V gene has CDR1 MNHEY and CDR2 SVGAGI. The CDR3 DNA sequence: TGTGCCAGCAGCCCCGACGGGGGGGGCTCACCCCTCCACTTT. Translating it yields CASSPDGGGSPLHF.

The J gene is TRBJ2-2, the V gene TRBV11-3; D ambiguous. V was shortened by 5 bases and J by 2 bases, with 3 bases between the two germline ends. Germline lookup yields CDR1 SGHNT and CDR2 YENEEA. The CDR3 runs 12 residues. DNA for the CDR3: TGTGCCAGCAGCCCAAACACCGGGGAGCTGTTTTTT. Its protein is CASSPNTGELFF.

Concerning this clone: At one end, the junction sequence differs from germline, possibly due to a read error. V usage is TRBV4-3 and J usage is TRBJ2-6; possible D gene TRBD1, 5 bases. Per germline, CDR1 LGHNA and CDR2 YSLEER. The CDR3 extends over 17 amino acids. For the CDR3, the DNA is TGCGCCAGCAGCCAAGAACACACCCGCTCTGGGGCCAACGTCCCGACTTTC. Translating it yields CASSQEHTRSGANVPTF.

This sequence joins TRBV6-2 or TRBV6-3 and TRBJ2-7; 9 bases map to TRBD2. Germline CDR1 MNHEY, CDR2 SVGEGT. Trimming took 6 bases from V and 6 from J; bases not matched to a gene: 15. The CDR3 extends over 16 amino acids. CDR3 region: CASSPRELAGRGEQYF. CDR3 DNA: TGTGCCAGCAGCCCCCGGGAGCTAGCGGGGAGGGGCGAGCAGTACTTC.

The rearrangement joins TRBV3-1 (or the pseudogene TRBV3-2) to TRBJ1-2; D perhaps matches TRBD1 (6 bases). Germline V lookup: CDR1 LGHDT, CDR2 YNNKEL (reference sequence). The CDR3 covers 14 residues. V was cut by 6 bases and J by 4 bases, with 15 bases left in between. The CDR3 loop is CASRPGQFFYGYTF. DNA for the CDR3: TGTGCCAGCAGGCCCGGACAGTTTTTCTATGGCTACACCTTC.

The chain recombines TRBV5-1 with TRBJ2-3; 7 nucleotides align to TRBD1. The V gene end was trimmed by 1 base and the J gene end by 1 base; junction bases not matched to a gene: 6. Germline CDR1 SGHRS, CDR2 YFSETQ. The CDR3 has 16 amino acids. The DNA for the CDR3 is TGCGCCAGCAGCTTGTCGGGGACAGTTCGCACAGATACGCAGTATTTT. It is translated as CASSLSGTVRTDTQYF.

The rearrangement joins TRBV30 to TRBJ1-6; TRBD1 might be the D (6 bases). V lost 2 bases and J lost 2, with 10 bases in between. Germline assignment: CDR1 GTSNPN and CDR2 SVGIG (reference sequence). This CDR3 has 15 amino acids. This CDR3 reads CAWSFRDTYNSPLHF. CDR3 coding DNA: TGTGCCTGGAGTTTCCGGGACACCTATAATTCACCCCTCCACTTT.

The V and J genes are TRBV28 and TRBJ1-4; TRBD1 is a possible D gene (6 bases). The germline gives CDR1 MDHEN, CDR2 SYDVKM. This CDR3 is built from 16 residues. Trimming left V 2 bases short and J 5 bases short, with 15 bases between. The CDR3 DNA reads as TGTGCCAGCAGTTTACCTCGCGGGGGCAAGAATGAAAAACTGTTTTTT. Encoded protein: CASSLPRGGKNEKLFF.